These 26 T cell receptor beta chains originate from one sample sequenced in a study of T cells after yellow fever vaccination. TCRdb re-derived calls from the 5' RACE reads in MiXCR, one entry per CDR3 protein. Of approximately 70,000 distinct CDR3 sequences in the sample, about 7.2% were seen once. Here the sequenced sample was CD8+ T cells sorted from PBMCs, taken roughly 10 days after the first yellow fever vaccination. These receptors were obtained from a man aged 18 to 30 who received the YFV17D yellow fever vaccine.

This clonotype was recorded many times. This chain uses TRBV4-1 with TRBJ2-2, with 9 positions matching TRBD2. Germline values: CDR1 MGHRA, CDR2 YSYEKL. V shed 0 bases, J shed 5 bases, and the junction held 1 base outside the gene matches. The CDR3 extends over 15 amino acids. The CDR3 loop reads CASSQEAGGTGELFF. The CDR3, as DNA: TGCGCCAGCAGCCAAGAGGCGGGGGGGACCGGGGAGCTGTTTTTT.

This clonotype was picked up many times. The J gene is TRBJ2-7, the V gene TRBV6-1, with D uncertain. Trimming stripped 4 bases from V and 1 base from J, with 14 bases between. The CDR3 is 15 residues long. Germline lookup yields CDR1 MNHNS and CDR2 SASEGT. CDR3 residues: CASSGQANPSYEQYF. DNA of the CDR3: TGTGCCAGCAGTGGTCAGGCTAACCCGTCCTACGAGCAGTACTTC.

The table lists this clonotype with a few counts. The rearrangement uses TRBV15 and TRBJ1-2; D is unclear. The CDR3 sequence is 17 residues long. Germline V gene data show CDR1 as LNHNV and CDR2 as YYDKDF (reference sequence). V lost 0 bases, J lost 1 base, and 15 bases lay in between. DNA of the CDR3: TGTGCCACCAGCAGAGATTTCGGGTCTGTCTTTAACTATGGCTACACCTTC. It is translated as CATSRDFGSVFNYGYTF.

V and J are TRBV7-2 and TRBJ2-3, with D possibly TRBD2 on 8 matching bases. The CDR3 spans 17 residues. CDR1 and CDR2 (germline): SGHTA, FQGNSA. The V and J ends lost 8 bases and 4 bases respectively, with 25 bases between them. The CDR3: CASDRGGGGQGADTQYF. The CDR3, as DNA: TGTGCCAGCGATCGGGGGGGCGGGGGCCAGGGGGCAGATACGCAGTATTTT.

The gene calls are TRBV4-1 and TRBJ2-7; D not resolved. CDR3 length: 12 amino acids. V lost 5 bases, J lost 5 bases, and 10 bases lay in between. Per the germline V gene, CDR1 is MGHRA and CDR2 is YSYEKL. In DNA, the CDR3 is TGCGCCAGCAGCTCTTCGTCCAACGAGCAGTACTTC. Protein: CASSSSSNEQYF.

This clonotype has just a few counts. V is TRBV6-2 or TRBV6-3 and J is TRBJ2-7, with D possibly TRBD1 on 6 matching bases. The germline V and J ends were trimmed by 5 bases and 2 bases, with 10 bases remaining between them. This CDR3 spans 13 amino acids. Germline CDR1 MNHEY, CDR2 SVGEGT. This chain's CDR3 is CASSTNRAYEQYF. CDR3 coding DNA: TGTGCCAGCAGTACAAACAGGGCCTACGAGCAGTACTTC.

For the CDR3, the DNA is TGTGCCAGCAGCGGGAAAAGTAACTACGAGCAGTACGTC. This translates into CASSGKSNYEQYV. The chain employs TRBV7-9 and TRBJ2-7; D ambiguous. The CDR3 runs 13 residues. Germline V lookup: CDR1 SEHNR, CDR2 FQNEAQ (reference sequence). Trimming stripped 5 bases from V and 3 bases from J, with 11 bases between.

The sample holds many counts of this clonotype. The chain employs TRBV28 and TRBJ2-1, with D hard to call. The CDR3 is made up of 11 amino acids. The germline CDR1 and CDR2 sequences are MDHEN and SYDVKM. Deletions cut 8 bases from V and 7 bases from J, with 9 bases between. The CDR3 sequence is CASHGSNEQFF. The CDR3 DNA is TGTGCCAGCCACGGCTCAAATGAGCAGTTCTTC.

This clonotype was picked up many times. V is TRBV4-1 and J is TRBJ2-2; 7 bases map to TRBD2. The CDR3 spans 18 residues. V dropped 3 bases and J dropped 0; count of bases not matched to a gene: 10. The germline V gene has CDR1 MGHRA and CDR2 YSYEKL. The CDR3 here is CASSHRGGDPSNTGELFF. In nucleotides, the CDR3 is TGCGCCAGCAGCCACCGCGGGGGAGACCCTTCGAACACCGGGGAGCTGTTTTTT.

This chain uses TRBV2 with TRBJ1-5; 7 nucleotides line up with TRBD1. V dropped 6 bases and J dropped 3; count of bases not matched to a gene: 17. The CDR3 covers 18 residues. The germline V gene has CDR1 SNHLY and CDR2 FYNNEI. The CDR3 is CASSVGAGTADFNQPQHF. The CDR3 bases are TGTGCCAGCAGCGTCGGCGCCGGGACAGCCGACTTCAATCAGCCCCAGCATTTT.

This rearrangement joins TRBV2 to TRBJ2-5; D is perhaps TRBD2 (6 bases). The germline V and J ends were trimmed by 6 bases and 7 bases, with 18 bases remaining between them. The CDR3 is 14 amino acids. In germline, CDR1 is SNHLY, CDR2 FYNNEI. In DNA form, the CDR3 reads TGTGCCAGCAGGGAGGGATTTCTGGGCGCGACCCAGTACTTC. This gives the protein CASREGFLGATQYF.

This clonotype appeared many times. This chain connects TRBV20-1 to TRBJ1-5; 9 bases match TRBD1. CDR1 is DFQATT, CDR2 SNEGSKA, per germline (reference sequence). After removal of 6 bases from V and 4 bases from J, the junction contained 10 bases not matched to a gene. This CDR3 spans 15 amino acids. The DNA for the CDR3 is TGCAGTGCACGGGACAGGGCCTATATTAATCAGCCCCAGCATTTT. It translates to CSARDRAYINQPQHF.

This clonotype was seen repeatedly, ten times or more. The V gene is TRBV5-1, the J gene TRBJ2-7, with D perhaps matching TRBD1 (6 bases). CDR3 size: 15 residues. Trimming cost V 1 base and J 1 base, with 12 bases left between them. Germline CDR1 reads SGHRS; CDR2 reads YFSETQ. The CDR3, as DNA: TGCGCCAGCAGCTTGTTCTTACAGGGATCCTACGAGCAGTACTTC. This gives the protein CASSLFLQGSYEQYF.

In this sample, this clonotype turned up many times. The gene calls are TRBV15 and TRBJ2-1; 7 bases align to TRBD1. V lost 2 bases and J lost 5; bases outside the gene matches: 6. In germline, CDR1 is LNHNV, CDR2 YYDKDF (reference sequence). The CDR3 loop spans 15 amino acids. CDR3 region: CATSRWGTVDNEQFF. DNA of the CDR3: TGTGCCACCAGCAGATGGGGGACAGTTGACAATGAGCAGTTCTTC.

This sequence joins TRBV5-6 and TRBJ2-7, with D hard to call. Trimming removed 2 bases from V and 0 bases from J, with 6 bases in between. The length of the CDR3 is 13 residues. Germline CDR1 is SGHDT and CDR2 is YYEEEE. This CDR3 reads CASSFYNSYEQYF. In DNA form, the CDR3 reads TGTGCCAGCAGCTTCTACAACTCCTACGAGCAGTACTTC.

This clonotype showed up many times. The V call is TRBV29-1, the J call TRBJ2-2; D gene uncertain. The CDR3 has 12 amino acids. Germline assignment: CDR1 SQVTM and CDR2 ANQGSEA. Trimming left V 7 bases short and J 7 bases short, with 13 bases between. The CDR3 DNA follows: TGCAGCGCGGAAATAGGAAACGGGGAGCTGTTTTTT. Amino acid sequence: CSAEIGNGELFF.

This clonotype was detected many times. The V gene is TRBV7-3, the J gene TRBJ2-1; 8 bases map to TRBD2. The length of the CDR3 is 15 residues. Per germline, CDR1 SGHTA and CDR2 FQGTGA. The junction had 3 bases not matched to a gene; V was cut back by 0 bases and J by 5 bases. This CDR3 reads CASSLTGGGHNEQFF. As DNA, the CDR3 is TGTGCCAGCAGCTTAACCGGGGGGGGGCACAATGAGCAGTTCTTC.

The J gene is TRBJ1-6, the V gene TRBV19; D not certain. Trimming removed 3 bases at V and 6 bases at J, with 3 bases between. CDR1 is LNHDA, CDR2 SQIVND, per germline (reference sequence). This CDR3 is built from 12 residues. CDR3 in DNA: TGTGCCAGTAGTATGGGTAATTCACCCCTCCACTTT. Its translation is CASSMGNSPLHF.

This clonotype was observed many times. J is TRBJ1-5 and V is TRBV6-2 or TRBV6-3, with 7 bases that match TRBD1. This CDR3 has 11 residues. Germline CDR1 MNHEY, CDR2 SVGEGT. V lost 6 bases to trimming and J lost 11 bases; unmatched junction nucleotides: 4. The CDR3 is CASSPGTAQHF. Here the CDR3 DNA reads TGTGCCAGCAGCCCCGGGACAGCCCAGCATTTT.

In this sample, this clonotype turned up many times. CDR3 nucleotides: TGTGCCAGCAGCCTAAGTTACGGCCTTGGGATCTCCGCCGGGGAGCTGTTTTTT. Translation gives CASSLSYGLGISAGELFF. The genes are TRBV11-1 and TRBJ2-2; D uncertain. The CDR3 spans 18 residues. Germline V gene data show CDR1 as SGHAT and CDR2 as FQDESV (reference sequence). V was cut by 5 bases and J by 6 bases, with 25 bases left in between.

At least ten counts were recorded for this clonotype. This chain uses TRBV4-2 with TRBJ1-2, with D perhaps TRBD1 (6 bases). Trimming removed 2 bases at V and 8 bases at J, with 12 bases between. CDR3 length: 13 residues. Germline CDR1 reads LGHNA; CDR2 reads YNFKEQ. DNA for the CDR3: TGTGCCAGCAGCCAACCAGGGGCATGGGGCTACACCTTC. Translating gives CASSQPGAWGYTF.

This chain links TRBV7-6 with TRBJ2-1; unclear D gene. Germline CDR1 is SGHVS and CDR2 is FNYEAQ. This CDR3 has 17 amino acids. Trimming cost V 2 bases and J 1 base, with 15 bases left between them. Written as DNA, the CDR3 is TGTGCCAGCAGCTTAATATCGGGCCACAATTCCTACAATGAGCAGTTCTTC. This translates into CASSLISGHNSYNEQFF. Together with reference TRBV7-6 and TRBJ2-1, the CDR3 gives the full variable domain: GAGVSQSPRYKVTKRGQDVALRCDPISGHVSLYWYRQALGQGPEFLTYFNYEAQQDKSGLPNDRFSAERPEGSISTLTIQRTEQRDSAMYRCASSLISGHNSYNEQFFGPGTRLTVL.

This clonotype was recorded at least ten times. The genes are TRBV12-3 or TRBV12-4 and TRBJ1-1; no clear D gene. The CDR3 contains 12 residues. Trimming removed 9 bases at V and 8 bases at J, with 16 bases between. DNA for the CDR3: TGTGCCAGTAGCGTAGACGGCCACGAAGCTTTCTTT. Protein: CASSVDGHEAFF.

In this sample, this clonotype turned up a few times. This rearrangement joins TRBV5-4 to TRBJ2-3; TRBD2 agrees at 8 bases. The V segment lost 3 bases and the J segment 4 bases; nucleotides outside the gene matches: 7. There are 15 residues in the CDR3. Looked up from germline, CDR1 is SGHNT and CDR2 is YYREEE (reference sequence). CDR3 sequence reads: CASSYSGGHPDTQYF. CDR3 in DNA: TGTGCCAGCAGCTACAGCGGGGGTCATCCAGATACGCAGTATTTT.

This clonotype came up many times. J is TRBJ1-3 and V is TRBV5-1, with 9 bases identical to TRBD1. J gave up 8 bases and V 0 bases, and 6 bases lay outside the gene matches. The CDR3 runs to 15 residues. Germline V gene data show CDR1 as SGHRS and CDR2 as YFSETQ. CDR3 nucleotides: TGCGCCAGCAGCTTGGTCAACAGGGGGCAAGACACCATATATTTT. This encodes CASSLVNRGQDTIYF.

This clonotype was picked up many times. This CDR3 is CASSQTLSRSTDTQYF. The CDR3, as DNA: TGTGCCAGCAGCCAAACTCTATCTCGGAGCACAGATACGCAGTATTTT. The chain carries TRBV4-2 and TRBJ2-3; D remains ambiguous. Trimming stripped 2 bases from V and 0 bases from J, with 12 bases between. Germline CDR1 reads LGHNA; CDR2 reads YNFKEQ. CDR3 length: 16 amino acids.